Each of the 25 T cell receptor beta chains below was sequenced from the same sample in a study of blood T cell repertoires in COVID-19 (TCRdb year 2020). Libraries were built with the immunoSEQ multiplex PCR assay. Held by TCRdb, this immuneACCESS table contains in-frame sequences only and omits some clones. Under half of the omission traces to an unresolved V gene where checked; the cause of the rest is unknown. The sample table shows under 200,000 clones, and about 80% are seen once. The biggest ten clones account for 5.2% of the sample. The sequenced sample consisted of PBMCs or T cells enriched from blood (not recorded which). These receptors all come from a woman aged 55-70 years with acute COVID-19.

J is TRBJ2-5 and V is TRBV9; 13 nucleotides line up with TRBD2. The CDR3 is 19 residues long. CDR1 SGDLS and CDR2 YYNGEE come from the germline V gene. The V gene end was trimmed by 4 bases and the J gene end by 0 bases; junction bases not matched to a gene: 12. The CDR3 coding sequence is TGTGCCAGCAGCCCAATTCGGACTAGCGGGGGATCGTACCAAGAGACCCAGTACTTC. It specifies CASSPIRTSGGSYQETQYF.

The J gene is TRBJ2-3, the V gene TRBV14; tentative D call: TRBD1 (5 bases). This CDR3 has 17 amino acids. Per germline, CDR1 SGHDN and CDR2 FVKESK. Trimming removed 4 bases from V and 0 bases from J, with 17 bases in between. This chain's CDR3 is CASSLFRTPSSTDTQYF. The CDR3 nucleotides read TGTGCCAGCAGCCTCTTTAGGACACCCTCTAGCACAGATACGCAGTATTTT.

Only a few counts were recorded for this clone. The chain employs TRBV27 and TRBJ1-2, with TRBD1 matching 8 bases. The CDR3 runs to 12 residues. In germline, CDR1 is MNHEY, CDR2 SMNVEV (reference sequence). Trimming took 5 bases from V and 13 from J; bases not matched to a gene: 9. Here the CDR3 reads CASSPQGQGSTF. CDR3 bases: TGTGCCAGCAGTCCGCAAGGACAGGGATCCACCTTC.

The rearrangement links TRBV5-1 to TRBJ1-2, with D perhaps TRBD1 (6 bases). CDR1 is SGHRS, CDR2 YFSETQ, per germline. Trimming removed 0 bases from V and 5 bases from J, with 11 bases in between. This CDR3 region has 14 residues. CDR3 amino acids: CASSLVGGPYGYTF. The DNA of the CDR3 is TGCGCCAGCAGCTTGGTAGGGGGTCCTTATGGCTACACCTTC.

The chain uses TRBV28 and TRBJ2-1, with unresolved D. V was cut by 6 bases and J by 6 bases, with 12 bases left in between. The CDR3 covers 13 residues. Germline V gives CDR1 MDHEN, CDR2 SYDVKM. The CDR3 region is CASSPSHGNEQFF. The CDR3 DNA is TGTGCCAGCAGCCCCTCTCACGGCAATGAGCAGTTCTTC.

This clone has a single count. The chain has TRBV4-2 and TRBJ2-2; 11 bases fit TRBD2. V shed 2 bases, J shed 7 bases, and the junction held 18 bases outside the gene matches. CDR3 length: 20 amino acids. From germline, CDR1 is LGHNA and CDR2 YNFKEQ. This CDR3 reads CASSQTPGGSGRARGGELFF. CDR3 nucleotide sequence: TGTGCCAGCAGCCAAACGCCCGGGGGTAGCGGGAGGGCCCGGGGCGGGGAGCTGTTTTTT.

The chain joins TRBV21-1 to TRBJ1-2; the table's TRBD1 call for D was not verified on the DNA. TRBV21-1 is designated a pseudogene. CDR3 length: 15 amino acids. CDR3 protein: CASSKGLQSNYGYTF. The CDR3 region has the DNA TGTGCCAGCAGCAAAGGATTACAGAGTAACTATGGCTACACCTTC.

A single count supports this clone. The V and J genes are TRBV6-5 and TRBJ2-7; 7 bases are a match to TRBD1. Unmatched junction bases numbered 7, after V lost 5 bases and J lost 3 bases. CDR3 size: 14 residues. Germline CDR1 MNHEY, CDR2 SVGAGI. The CDR3 DNA follows: TGTGCCAGCAGTCCCCGACAGGGAATCTACGAGCAGTACGTC. Its protein is CASSPRQGIYEQYV.

V gene TRBV27 combines with J gene TRBJ2-3, with TRBD1 matching 9 bases. The CDR3 has 14 residues. The germline CDR1 and CDR2 sequences are MNHEY and SMNVEV (reference sequence). V trimming: 3 bases; J trimming: 5 bases; junction bases outside the gene matches: 3. CDR3 sequence: CASSFRDREDTQYF. The CDR3 DNA reads TGTGCCAGCAGTTTCCGGGACAGGGAAGATACGCAGTATTTT.

This chain connects TRBV5-1 to TRBJ1-4; 8 bases are a match to TRBD1. This CDR3 comprises 16 residues. Germline V gives CDR1 SGHRS, CDR2 YFSETQ. V lost 5 bases and J lost 2; bases outside the gene matches: 8. CDR3 DNA: TGCGCCAGCAGTCTCAACCACAGGGGGACTAATGAAAAACTGTTTTTT. Translation gives CASSLNHRGTNEKLFF.

The CDR3 DNA is TGTGCCTGGACCCCGGGGGGGGCGCATCAGCCCCAGCATTTT. Encoded protein: CAWTPGGAHQPQHF. The chain combines TRBV30 with TRBJ1-5, with a weak D call TRBD1 (6 bases). The ends were cut back, 4 bases at V and 5 bases at J, with 15 bases in the middle. CDR1 is GTSNPN and CDR2 is SVGIG in the germline V gene (reference sequence). The CDR3 is 14 amino acids.

This clone turned up a few times. This rearrangement joins TRBV6-2 or TRBV6-3 to TRBJ2-2, with D perhaps TRBD2 (5 bases). Trimming shortened V by 2 bases and J by 2 bases, and 9 bases separated the two germline ends. Germline V gene data show CDR1 as MNHEY and CDR2 as SVGEGT. The CDR3 runs to 15 residues. The CDR3 is CASSYVAGNTGELFF. The DNA of the CDR3 is TGTGCCAGCAGTTACGTCGCGGGCAACACCGGGGAGCTGTTTTTT.

V gene TRBV7-9 combines with J gene TRBJ2-5; TRBD2 aligns across 9 bases. The germline V gene has CDR1 SEHNR and CDR2 FQNEAQ (reference sequence). The CDR3 contains 14 residues. The ends lost 8 bases at V and 1 base at J; junction bases unmatched: 5. The CDR3 loop is CASWDSGGQETQYF. CDR3 coding DNA: TGTGCCAGCTGGGATAGCGGGGGCCAAGAGACCCAGTACTTC.

Here the CDR3 reads CASSLYTLADLSETQYF. The CDR3 bases are TGTGCCAGCAGCCTATATACTTTAGCGGACCTATCAGAGACCCAGTACTTC. The V call is TRBV14, the J call TRBJ2-5, with D tentatively TRBD2 (6 bases). The length of the CDR3 is 17 residues. V was shortened by 4 bases and J by 4 bases, with 22 bases between the two germline ends. Germline CDR1 is SGHDN and CDR2 is FVKESK.

The rearrangement links TRBV19 to TRBJ1-1, with TRBD1 identical over 7 bases. V lost 5 bases, J lost 5 bases, and 5 bases stayed unmatched. This CDR3 is 13 amino acids long. Germline-derived CDR1 and CDR2 are LNHDA and SQIVND (reference sequence). In DNA, the CDR3 is TGTGCCAGTAGTGCGATACAGGGGACTGAAGCTTTCTTT. This sequence encodes CASSAIQGTEAFF.

This clone was observed once. The chain combines TRBV10-1 with TRBJ2-1, with D hard to call. V shed 0 bases and J shed 7 bases, with 7 bases lying between them. The CDR3 is made up of 13 amino acids. The germline gives CDR1 WNHNN, CDR2 SYGVQD (reference sequence). CDR3 sequence: CASSESTGNEQFF. In nucleotides, the CDR3 is TGCGCCAGCAGTGAGTCGACTGGGAATGAGCAGTTCTTC.

This chain links TRBV7-6 with TRBJ2-3, with 7 bases identical to TRBD1. V lost 6 bases to trimming and J lost 1 base; unmatched junction nucleotides: 10. This CDR3 spans 16 amino acids. Germline CDR1 and CDR2: SGHVS and FNYEAQ. The CDR3 nucleotides read TGTGCCAGCAGTCCTCGACAGGGAAGGCGCACAGATACGCAGTATTTT. This encodes CASSPRQGRRTDTQYF.

This chain joins TRBV29-1 and TRBJ1-4; the D is unclear. The length of the CDR3 is 10 residues. Germline CDR1 and CDR2: SQVTM and ANQGSEA. V lost 4 bases to trimming and J lost 6 bases, with 3 bases between them. CDR3 region: CSVGDEKLFF. The CDR3 bases are TGCAGCGTTGGCGATGAAAAACTGTTTTTT.

The chain couples TRBV19 to TRBJ2-7; perhaps TRBD2 as D (6 bases). Trimming took off 3 bases at V and 2 bases at J, with 11 bases between the two ends. The germline V gene encodes CDR1 LNHDA and CDR2 SQIVND (reference sequence). The CDR3 has 14 residues. Here the CDR3 DNA reads TGTGCCAGTAGTATGGGGGGTTCCCCCTACGAGCAGTACGTC. This sequence encodes CASSMGGSPYEQYV.

The V and J genes are TRBV5-1 and TRBJ2-3; tentative D call: TRBD1 (5 bases). CDR1 and CDR2 (germline): SGHRS, YFSETQ. This CDR3 is 14 amino acids long. Trimming cost V 0 bases and J 5 bases, with 10 bases left between them. The CDR3 region is CASSLVGEGDTQYF. CDR3 sequence (DNA): TGCGCCAGCAGCTTGGTAGGGGAAGGAGATACGCAGTATTTT. The whole variable domain, remainder taken from reference TRBV5-1 and TRBJ2-3, is KAGVTQTPRYLIKTRGQQVTLSCSPISGHRSVSWYQQTPGQGLQFLFEYFSETQRNKGNFPGRFSGRQFSNSRSEMNVSTLELGDSALYLCASSLVGEGDTQYFGPGTRLTVL.

The chain couples TRBV2 to TRBJ2-2; 10 bases fit TRBD1. The germline V gene encodes CDR1 SNHLY and CDR2 FYNNEI. J was trimmed by 2 bases and V by 6 bases; bases with no gene match: 9. This CDR3 comprises 17 residues. CDR3 loop: CASSQSGTGANTGELFF. DNA for the CDR3: TGTGCCAGCAGCCAGTCCGGGACAGGGGCCAACACCGGGGAGCTGTTTTTT.

The chain recombines TRBV7-9 with TRBJ1-5; tentatively, D is TRBD1 (5 bases). The germline CDR1 and CDR2 sequences are SEHNR and FQNEAQ (reference sequence). V lost 1 base to trimming and J lost 6 bases, with 10 bases between them. CDR3 length equals 14 residues. The CDR3 spells CASSLGGPSQPQHF. The CDR3 DNA sequence: TGTGCCAGCAGCTTAGGGGGCCCCAGTCAGCCCCAGCATTTT.

This clone has a handful of counts. This chain connects TRBV14 to TRBJ2-7, with D possibly TRBD2 on 6 matching bases. Trimming took 1 base from V and 5 from J, leaving 12 bases between them. Germline CDR1 reads SGHDN; CDR2 reads FVKESK. This CDR3 has 14 residues. The CDR3 loop is CASSQVGAGHEQYF. The CDR3 bases are TGTGCCAGCAGCCAAGTTGGGGCGGGGCACGAGCAGTACTTC. The full variable domain, its missing parts supplied by reference TRBV14 and TRBJ2-7, is EAGVTQFPSHSVIEKGQTVTLRCDPISGHDNLYWYRRVMGKEIKFLLHFVKESKQDESGMPNNRFLAERTGGTYSTLKVQPAELEDSGVYFCASSQVGAGHEQYFGPGTRLTVT.

This chain joins TRBV19 and TRBJ1-4; D remains unclear. V lost 9 bases and J lost 8, with 10 bases in between. The V gene's germline CDR1 is LNHDA and CDR2 SQIVND (reference sequence). CDR3 size: 11 residues. DNA of the CDR3: TGTGCCAGCACAATCAGAGAAAAACTGTTTTTT. This encodes CASTIREKLFF.

In nucleotides, the CDR3 is TGTGCCAGCAGCTTAAGGGGGCGCCCCCCTAACAATGAGCAGTTCTTC. Translated, it gives CASSLRGRPPNNEQFF. The chain has TRBV7-2 and TRBJ2-1; 7 bases map to TRBD1. The germline gives CDR1 SGHTA, CDR2 FQGNSA. V lost 2 bases and J lost 5; bases outside the gene matches: 9. This CDR3 region has 16 residues.